The 28 T cell receptor beta chains presented below share a single source sample, sequenced in a study of blood T cell repertoires in COVID-19. Assay used: immunoSEQ multiplex PCR; TCRdb lists only in-frame clones, some missing. The sample has about 260,000 clones; roughly 80% are singletons. Material: PBMCs or T cells enriched from blood (not recorded which). The receptors stem from a man aged 25 to 40 with acute COVID-19.

The chain uses TRBV7-3 and TRBJ2-5; 9 bases map to TRBD2. Germline lookup yields CDR1 SGHTA and CDR2 FQGTGA. The V segment lost 5 bases and the J segment 11 bases; nucleotides outside the gene matches: 15. The CDR3 loop spans 15 amino acids. The DNA of the CDR3 is TGTGCCAGCAGCGCCTTCCACGGACTAGCGAGTCCGCAGTACTTC. It codes for CASSAFHGLASPQYF.

The rearrangement joins TRBV7-8 to TRBJ2-5, with 9 bases identical to TRBD1. V lost 5 bases and J lost 4; bases outside the gene matches: 11. CDR3 length equals 16 residues. Germline values: CDR1 SGHVS, CDR2 FQNEAQ. The CDR3 spells CASSPNTGGRGETQYF. In DNA, the CDR3 is TGTGCCAGCAGCCCGAACACAGGGGGCCGGGGAGAGACCCAGTACTTC.

V and J are TRBV6-5 and TRBJ1-5; 10 nucleotides match TRBD1. V lost 3 bases to trimming and J lost 6 bases; unmatched junction nucleotides: 8. The germline V gene has CDR1 MNHEY and CDR2 SVGAGI. The CDR3 has 16 residues. The CDR3 DNA follows: TGTGCCAGCAGTTATCGAGTCCGGGACAGGGGTCAGCCCCAGCATTTT. Translating it yields CASSYRVRDRGQPQHF.

The table lists this clone with a few counts. The chain links TRBV6-2 or TRBV6-3 to TRBJ2-1, with TRBD2 matching 13 bases. V gave up 0 bases and J gave up 3 bases; unmatched junction bases: 2. Germline V CDR1 and CDR2: MNHEY, SVGEGT. This CDR3 contains 17 residues. CDR3 in DNA: TGTGCCAGCAGTTACTCCAGGACTAGCGGGAGCTACAATGAGCAGTTCTTC. Encoded protein: CASSYSRTSGSYNEQFF.

V usage is TRBV15 and J usage is TRBJ1-1; 7 bases line up with TRBD1. This CDR3 comprises 15 residues. V dropped 3 bases and J dropped 0; count of bases not matched to a gene: 4. Germline V lookup: CDR1 LNHNV, CDR2 YYDKDF (reference sequence). CDR3 sequence reads: CATSRETGVNTEAFF. In nucleotides, the CDR3 is TGTGCCACCAGCAGGGAAACAGGGGTGAACACTGAAGCTTTCTTT.

This chain uses TRBV19 with TRBJ1-2; 9 bases match TRBD1. Trimming removed 3 bases from V and 2 bases from J; junction bases left unmatched: 4. Germline loops: CDR1 LNHDA, CDR2 SQIVND (reference sequence). CDR3 length equals 15 residues. The CDR3 reads CASSISTGGNYGYTF. The CDR3 nucleotides read TGTGCCAGTAGTATTTCAACAGGGGGCAACTATGGCTACACCTTC.

This clone was found a few times. This chain links TRBV30 with TRBJ1-5, with D perhaps TRBD1 (6 bases). The CDR3 is made up of 15 amino acids. V was pared by 0 bases and J by 7 bases, with 16 bases between. Per the germline V gene, CDR1 is GTSNPN and CDR2 is SVGIG (reference sequence). The CDR3 DNA is TGTGCCTGGAGTGTAGGGGACACCCCTGGCCAGCCCCAGCATTTT. It yields the protein CAWSVGDTPGQPQHF.

The rearrangement uses TRBV5-4 and TRBJ2-3; D may be TRBD2 (5 bases). Germline CDR1 is SGHNT and CDR2 is YYREEE (reference sequence). The CDR3 extends over 16 amino acids. The V gene lost 4 bases and the J gene lost 4 bases, with 19 bases spanning the gap. CDR3 sequence (DNA): TGTGCCAGCAGCGGCTCACTAGGCCCATCCCCAGATACGCAGTATTTT. Protein sequence: CASSGSLGPSPDTQYF.

The genes are TRBV5-4 and TRBJ2-2; TRBD1 aligns across 8 bases. The CDR3 contains 15 residues. The V gene end was trimmed by 4 bases and the J gene end by 7 bases; junction bases not matched to a gene: 9. CDR1 and CDR2 (germline): SGHNT, YYREEE (reference sequence). CDR3 nucleotide sequence: TGTGCCAGCAGCCTCAGGACAGGGTCGGACGGGGAGCTGTTTTTT. Its protein is CASSLRTGSDGELFF.

Turning to this clone: The sample contains more than one DNA sequence encoding this CDR3. This chain joins TRBV5-6 and TRBJ1-2; no clear D gene. With 4 bases removed from V and 4 bases from J, the gap between germline ends came to 5 bases. The germline V gene has CDR1 SGHDT and CDR2 YYEEEE. The CDR3 has 11 amino acids. As DNA, the CDR3 is TGTGCCAGCAGCCGGGGCTATGGCTACACCTTC. Protein: CASSRGYGYTF.

This sequence joins TRBV30 and TRBJ1-2; TRBD1 might be the D (5 bases). Germline loops: CDR1 GTSNPN, CDR2 SVGIG (reference sequence). The CDR3 is 13 residues long. The CDR3 DNA sequence: TGTGCTGACCGGGGCAGCCCGGCGGGGGGCTACACCTTC. Its protein product is CADRGSPAGGYTF.

The V gene is TRBV6-5, the J gene TRBJ1-1; TRBD1 matches at 11 bases. With 8 bases clipped from V and 4 bases from J, the junction kept 6 bases outside the gene matches. The CDR3 is 14 residues long. Germline CDR1 MNHEY, CDR2 SVGAGI. CDR3 nucleotide sequence: TGTGCCAGCCTGAAGGACAGGGGGCGCACTGAAGCTTTCTTT. Translated: CASLKDRGRTEAFF.

The chain combines TRBV6-5 with TRBJ1-2, with D possibly TRBD1 on 5 matching bases. Between the trimmed V and J ends, which lost 11 bases and 8 bases, there was a span of 15 bases. Germline assignment: CDR1 MNHEY and CDR2 SVGAGI. This CDR3 region has 11 residues. CDR3 sequence: CAAVGPGGYTF. The CDR3 DNA sequence: TGTGCCGCCGTCGGACCAGGGGGCTACACCTTC.

This clone was seen only a few times. V and J are TRBV5-6 and TRBJ1-3, with D maybe TRBD1 (6 bases). The CDR3 length is 14 residues. V gave up 3 bases and J gave up 8 bases, with 15 bases separating them. From germline, CDR1 is SGHDT and CDR2 YYEEEE. CDR3 in amino acids: CASSWRQGIYTIYF. Here the CDR3 DNA reads TGTGCCAGCAGCTGGAGGCAGGGGATTTACACCATATATTTT.

Comments on this clone: At one of its ends the junction is not consistent with the germline gene, which may arise from a read error. For the CDR3, the DNA is TGTGCCAGCAGCAGAGGGACTAGCGGGAGGGAATACAATGAGCAGTTCTTC. Its protein product is CASSRGTSGREYNEQFF. This sequence joins TRBV5-1 and TRBJ2-1, with TRBD2 matching 16 bases. The CDR3 length is 17 residues. The germline V gene encodes CDR1 SGHRS and CDR2 YFSETQ.

This chain joins TRBV4-1 and TRBJ2-1; tentative D call: TRBD1 (5 bases). This CDR3 is built from 11 residues. V shed 5 bases and J shed 8 bases, with 7 bases lying between them. The germline gives CDR1 MGHRA, CDR2 YSYEKL. This CDR3 is CASSGRDEQFF. The CDR3, as DNA: TGCGCCAGCAGCGGCAGGGATGAGCAGTTCTTC.

The chain joins TRBV4-3 to TRBJ2-7, with D perhaps TRBD1 (6 bases). Germline CDR1 is LGHNA and CDR2 is YSLEER. This CDR3 is 15 amino acids long. Between the trimmed V and J ends, which lost 4 bases and 2 bases, there was a span of 15 bases. The CDR3 spells CASSLRGDRPYEQYV. In DNA, the CDR3 is TGCGCCAGCAGCCTCAGAGGTGACAGGCCCTACGAGCAGTACGTC.

In this sample, this clone turned up a few times. The chain recombines TRBV6-7 with TRBJ2-5; D gene unclear. TRBV6-7 is recorded as an ORF, its role being uncertain. This CDR3 is built from 12 residues. V was pared by 7 bases and J by 0 bases, with 6 bases between. The CDR3 here is CASKAYQETQYF. DNA of the CDR3: TGTGCCAGCAAAGCGTACCAAGAGACCCAGTACTTC.

The J gene is TRBJ2-5, the V gene TRBV7-9; 7 nucleotides match TRBD2. This CDR3 is 14 amino acids long. The ends lost 9 bases at V and 1 base at J; junction bases unmatched: 8. Germline V gene sequence: CDR1 SEHNR, CDR2 FQNEAQ (reference sequence). CDR3 protein: CASGSGAGQETQYF. CDR3 DNA: TGTGCCAGTGGAAGCGGGGCGGGCCAAGAGACCCAGTACTTC. Complete variable domain (other parts from reference TRBV7-9 and TRBJ2-5): DTGVSQNPRHKITKRGQNVTFRCDPISEHNRLYWYRQTLGQGPEFLTYFQNEAQLEKSRLLSDRFSAERPKGSFSTLEIQRTEQGDSAMYLCASGSGAGQETQYFGPGTRLLVL.

The chain links TRBV6-5 to TRBJ2-1; 7 bases align to TRBD2. Trimming removed 6 bases from V and 8 bases from J; junction bases left unmatched: 7. This CDR3 has 13 amino acids. Germline values: CDR1 MNHEY, CDR2 SVGAGI. The CDR3 loop is CASSREGRDEQFF. The CDR3 nucleotides are TGTGCCAGCAGCAGGGAGGGTCGGGATGAGCAGTTCTTC.

This clone showed up just once. This chain links TRBV7-6 with TRBJ1-6; 7 bases map to TRBD1. Per the germline V gene, CDR1 is SGHVS and CDR2 is FNYEAQ. The CDR3 is made up of 14 amino acids. V trimming: 5 bases; J trimming: 8 bases; junction bases outside the gene matches: 6. DNA of the CDR3: TGTGCCAGCAGCAGAGGGGGCGTGGATTCACCCCTCCACTTT. Translating it yields CASSRGGVDSPLHF.

The chain carries TRBV19 and TRBJ1-3; 9 bases are a match to TRBD1. The CDR3 has 16 amino acids. V lost 6 bases, J lost 4 bases, and 10 bases stayed unmatched. Germline V gene data show CDR1 as LNHDA and CDR2 as SQIVND (reference sequence). The CDR3 here is CASRRVGQGNGNTIYF. For the CDR3, the DNA is TGTGCCAGTAGAAGGGTGGGACAGGGTAACGGAAACACCATATATTTT.

This chain joins TRBV7-8 and TRBJ1-5; D possibly corresponds to TRBD1 (6 bases). Germline assignment: CDR1 SGHVS and CDR2 FQNEAQ. V was pared by 5 bases and J by 4 bases, with 12 bases between. The CDR3 totals 14 residues. The CDR3 reads CASSPGQRNQPQHF. The CDR3 DNA is TGTGCCAGCAGCCCTGGACAGCGAAATCAGCCCCAGCATTTT.

This rearrangement joins TRBV5-1 to TRBJ1-4; no firm D call. The V gene lost 1 base and the J gene lost 7 bases, with 11 bases spanning the gap. Germline CDR1 reads SGHRS; CDR2 reads YFSETQ. The CDR3 contains 14 residues. The CDR3 here is CASSLQATGEKLFF. CDR3 bases: TGCGCCAGCAGCTTGCAGGCCACCGGTGAAAAACTGTTTTTT. The complete variable domain, with remaining parts taken from reference TRBV5-1 and TRBJ1-4, reads KAGVTQTPRYLIKTRGQQVTLSCSPISGHRSVSWYQQTPGQGLQFLFEYFSETQRNKGNFPGRFSGRQFSNSRSEMNVSTLELGDSALYLCASSLQATGEKLFFGSGTQLSVL.

The chain links TRBV27 to TRBJ2-3, with TRBD2 matching over 10 bases. The CDR3 has 14 residues. Trimming took 7 bases from V and 6 from J; bases not matched to a gene: 7. Germline assignment: CDR1 MNHEY and CDR2 SMNVEV (reference sequence). Written as DNA, the CDR3 is TGTGCCAGCAAATCTAGCGGGAGACGTGATACGCAGTATTTT. This encodes CASKSSGRRDTQYF.

The chain recombines TRBV27 with TRBJ2-1; the D gene is possibly TRBD2 (6 bases). The germline V and J ends were trimmed by 5 bases and 2 bases, with 16 bases remaining between them. The germline V gene encodes CDR1 MNHEY and CDR2 SMNVEV (reference sequence). The CDR3 totals 16 residues. The CDR3 DNA reads TGTGCCAGCAGTACCCTAAGGAGGGTAACCTACAATGAGCAGTTCTTC. Translation gives CASSTLRRVTYNEQFF.

This rearrangement joins TRBV20-1 to TRBJ2-5; no firm D call. Per germline, CDR1 DFQATT and CDR2 SNEGSKA (reference sequence). Deletions cut 5 bases from V and 5 bases from J, with 9 bases between. This CDR3 comprises 11 residues. The CDR3 nucleotides read TGCAGTGCTGCTTATAGCGAGACCCAGTACTTC. Translation: CSAAYSETQYF.

The chain combines TRBV11-2 with TRBJ1-5, with D hard to call. CDR3 length: 13 residues. V lost 5 bases to trimming and J lost 7 bases, with 12 bases between them. The germline V gene has CDR1 SGHAT and CDR2 FQNNGV. The DNA of the CDR3 is TGTGCCAGCAGCAGAGAGGGAGGGCAGCCCCAGCATTTT. Its protein is CASSREGGQPQHF.